Listed here are 18 T cell receptor beta chains from one sample, sequenced in a study of blood T cell repertoires in COVID-19. The assay was immunoSEQ multiplex PCR, and TCRdb's table has in-frame clones only and misses some. Of approximately 100,000 clones in the sample, approximately 91% were seen once. The sequenced sample consisted of peripheral blood. All receptors derive from a man aged 55 to 69 with acute or convalescent COVID-19.

The rearrangement uses TRBV28 and TRBJ1-5; D gene uncertain. This CDR3 is built from 14 residues. With 1 base removed from V and 0 bases from J, the gap between germline ends came to 4 bases. Germline-derived CDR1 and CDR2 are MDHEN and SYDVKM. The CDR3 DNA is TGTGCCAGCAGTTTATCGGGTAGCAATCAGCCCCAGCATTTT. Translating gives CASSLSGSNQPQHF.

This chain connects TRBV11-2 to TRBJ1-4, with TRBD1 matching over 7 bases. The CDR3 runs 14 residues. The J segment lost 8 bases and the V segment lost 3 bases, leaving 6 bases of the junction unmatched. Looked up from germline, CDR1 is SGHAT and CDR2 is FQNNGV. The CDR3 here is CASSFTGDGEKLFF. The CDR3 coding sequence is TGTGCCAGCAGCTTCACAGGGGATGGCGAAAAACTGTTTTTT.

The gene calls are TRBV5-4 and TRBJ1-2; D possibly corresponds to TRBD1 (6 bases). The CDR3 loop spans 15 amino acids. Germline lookup yields CDR1 SGHNT and CDR2 YYREEE (reference sequence). V was cut by 4 bases and J by 0 bases, with 13 bases left in between. The CDR3 DNA reads as TGTGCCAGCAGCCACCCGGGACACGCTAACTATGGCTACACCTTC. Translating it yields CASSHPGHANYGYTF.

This clone was found a few times. V usage is TRBV7-8 and J usage is TRBJ2-1, with a tentative D call TRBD1 (6 bases). From germline, CDR1 is SGHVS and CDR2 FQNEAQ. Trimming stripped 7 bases from V and 8 bases from J, with 15 bases between. CDR3 length: 13 amino acids. The CDR3: CASNPRDIDEQFF. The CDR3 nucleotides are TGTGCCAGCAACCCCCGGGACATCGATGAGCAGTTCTTC.

The genes are TRBV6-1 and TRBJ2-1; tentative D call: TRBD2 (5 bases). CDR1 is MNHNS and CDR2 is SASEGT in the germline V gene. CDR3 length: 13 amino acids. V lost 1 base and J lost 6, with 7 bases in between. CDR3 sequence reads: CASSEGESNEQFF. CDR3 DNA: TGTGCCAGCAGTGAAGGGGAGAGCAATGAGCAGTTCTTC.

This clone was seen a few times. CDR3: CASSYTFGSSSYEQYF. The CDR3 coding sequence is TGTGCCAGCAGTTACACCTTCGGATCTAGCTCCTACGAGCAGTACTTC. This sequence joins TRBV6-5 and TRBJ2-7; D remains unclear. CDR1 and CDR2 (germline): MNHEY, SVGAGI. This CDR3 is built from 16 residues. Trimming removed 2 bases at V and 0 bases at J, with 14 bases between.

The gene calls are TRBV7-3 and TRBJ2-7, with D unclear. The V gene's germline CDR1 is SGHTA and CDR2 FQGTGA. The CDR3 runs 15 residues. The V and J ends lost 2 bases and 0 bases respectively, with 11 bases between them. CDR3 nucleotides: TGTGCCAGCAGCTTACTCTTGGGCCTCTCCTACGAGCAGTACTTC. Protein: CASSLLLGLSYEQYF.

This sequence joins TRBV7-9 and TRBJ2-2, with TRBD2 matching over 8 bases. Germline CDR1 SEHNR, CDR2 FQNEAQ (reference sequence). CDR3 length equals 15 residues. With V trimmed by 4 bases and J by 4 bases, 5 bases remained unmatched. This CDR3 reads CASSSGGAITGELFF. DNA for the CDR3: TGTGCCAGCAGCTCGGGAGGGGCAATCACCGGGGAGCTGTTTTTT.

V and J are TRBV28 and TRBJ1-1; D perhaps matches TRBD1 (6 bases). The V end was cut by 5 bases, the J end by 4 bases, with 14 bases between. The CDR3 has 14 residues. Germline loops: CDR1 MDHEN, CDR2 SYDVKM. The CDR3 spells CASSLTGPPTEAFF. The CDR3 DNA reads TGTGCCAGCAGTCTCACAGGGCCCCCCACTGAAGCTTTCTTT.

CDR3 protein: CASSLGGSGNQPQHF. In DNA form, the CDR3 reads TGTGCCAGCAGCTTAGGAGGGTCGGGCAATCAGCCCCAGCATTTT. The genes are TRBV5-4 and TRBJ1-5; no reliable D call. Germline V gene data show CDR1 as SGHNT and CDR2 as YYREEE (reference sequence). Trimming pared 2 bases from V and 2 bases from J, leaving 11 bases between. The CDR3 is made up of 15 amino acids.

The chain links TRBV30 to TRBJ1-5; tentative D call: TRBD1 (5 bases). This CDR3 spans 14 amino acids. Between the trimmed V and J ends, which lost 1 base and 3 bases, there was a span of 10 bases. Germline CDR1 and CDR2: GTSNPN and SVGIG (reference sequence). CDR3 residues: CAWSAETVNQPQHF. For the CDR3, the DNA is TGTGCCTGGAGTGCGGAGACAGTCAATCAGCCCCAGCATTTT.

This sequence joins TRBV25-1 and TRBJ2-1; 7 bases align to TRBD2. The CDR3 spans 15 residues. The V gene's germline CDR1 is MGHDK and CDR2 SYGVNS. The trim removed 4 bases at V and 5 bases at J, leaving 8 bases unmatched. CDR3 loop: CASSGRELADNEQFF. In nucleotides, the CDR3 is TGTGCCAGCAGTGGGCGGGAGCTAGCGGACAATGAGCAGTTCTTC.

The CDR3 bases are TGTGCCATCAGTGAAGGAGGAGTCGGAGAGAGTGGCTACACCTTC. Its protein product is CAISEGGVGESGYTF. This rearrangement joins TRBV10-3 to TRBJ1-2, with D unclear. Germline V lookup: CDR1 ENHRY, CDR2 SYGVKD. Trimming left V 3 bases short and J 7 bases short, with 18 bases between. CDR3 length equals 15 residues.

The chain couples TRBV28 to TRBJ2-4, with 8 nucleotides matching TRBD1. The CDR3 extends over 13 amino acids. The germline gives CDR1 MDHEN, CDR2 SYDVKM. The V and J ends lost 7 bases and 8 bases, in that order; junction bases with no gene match: 7. The CDR3 spells CASTGTGRDIQYF. The CDR3 DNA follows: TGTGCCAGCACCGGGACAGGTCGTGACATTCAGTACTTC.

In this sample, this clone turned up a few times. J is TRBJ1-5 and V is TRBV6-6, with TRBD1 matching over 7 bases. CDR1 MNHNY and CDR2 SVGAGI come from the germline V gene (reference sequence). V trimming: 5 bases; J trimming: 7 bases; junction bases outside the gene matches: 17. The CDR3 covers 17 residues. CDR3 sequence: CASSPRRSTGWDQPQHF. CDR3 sequence (DNA): TGTGCCAGCAGTCCGCGTCGGTCGACAGGGTGGGACCAGCCCCAGCATTTT.

The rearrangement links TRBV5-4 to TRBJ2-7; 9 bases match TRBD2. This CDR3 is built from 14 residues. Looked up from germline, CDR1 is SGHNT and CDR2 is YYREEE (reference sequence). The junction had 9 bases not matched to a gene; V was cut back by 4 bases and J by 7 bases. The CDR3 reads CASSPGLAPREQYF. CDR3 sequence (DNA): TGTGCCAGCAGCCCCGGACTAGCGCCGAGGGAGCAGTACTTC.

This chain uses TRBV6-1 with TRBJ2-7; D not resolved. Germline V CDR1 and CDR2: MNHNS, SASEGT. This CDR3 is built from 14 residues. Trimming removed 2 bases at V and 4 bases at J, with 12 bases between. The DNA of the CDR3 is TGTGCCAGCAGTGAAACCCCCTCAGAATACGAGCAGTACGTC. It translates to CASSETPSEYEQYV.

J is TRBJ2-1 and V is TRBV10-1, with a possible D match to TRBD2 (6 bases). The ends were cut back, 8 bases at V and 6 bases at J, with 17 bases in the middle. Germline CDR1 reads WNHNN; CDR2 reads SYGVQD (reference sequence). CDR3 length equals 14 residues. In DNA, the CDR3 is TGCGCCAGCCCTATAGCGGTTTCGGGCAATGAGCAGTTCTTC. The encoded protein is CASPIAVSGNEQFF.